One and the same sample provided the 25 T cell receptor beta chains below, sequenced in a study of cytomegalovirus exposure and HLA in healthy donors (dated by TCRdb to 2016 to 2017). Library generation was performed with the immunoSEQ multiplex PCR assay. For the multiplex PCR, a mixture combining 60 forward primers for TCR Vbeta segments and 13 reverse primers for TCR Jbeta segments was used. This is the immuneACCESS table as TCRdb keeps it, with only in-frame sequences that have V and J called. A part of the clones is gone; compared with another copy, unresolved V genes explain less than half, and the rest is unexplained. The sample data list about 200,000 clones, and approximately 85% of these were observed just once. The ten largest account for more than 1.5% of the sample. What was sequenced was PBMCs. All receptors derive from a man between 18 and 29 years old in good health and CMV-seronegative.

This chain links TRBV4-2 with TRBJ2-7; 7 bases match TRBD1. The junction had 7 bases not matched to a gene; V was cut back by 6 bases and J by 2 bases. The CDR3 covers 14 residues. Germline CDR1 reads LGHNA; CDR2 reads YNFKEQ. CDR3 DNA sequence: TGTGCCAGCAGGCTGACAGGGACGGCCTACGAGCAGTACTTC. Translating gives CASRLTGTAYEQYF.

This chain uses TRBV9 with TRBJ1-2; a weak D match, TRBD1 (6 bases). Germline V lookup: CDR1 SGDLS, CDR2 YYNGEE. The CDR3 totals 15 residues. V dropped 0 bases and J dropped 2 bases, with 11 bases sitting between them. CDR3 nucleotide sequence: TGTGCCAGCAGCGTAGGGGCAGGGGAAAACTATGGCTACACCTTC. Protein sequence: CASSVGAGENYGYTF.

The chain is built from TRBV13 and TRBJ2-7; 8 bases line up with TRBD1. This CDR3 contains 14 residues. From germline, CDR1 is PRHDT and CDR2 FYEKMQ (reference sequence). Germline trimming cut 4 bases from V and 0 bases from J; bases unmatched to any gene: 2. The CDR3 DNA reads TGTGCCAGCAGCTCGGGACAGGACTCCTACGAGCAGTACTTC. As protein: CASSSGQDSYEQYF.

V gene TRBV6-6 combines with J gene TRBJ2-2; maybe TRBD1 (6 bases). V shed 8 bases and J shed 1 base, with 14 bases lying between them. This CDR3 spans 15 amino acids. Germline V lookup: CDR1 MNHNY, CDR2 SVGAGI (reference sequence). CDR3 region: CASGLLGQNTGELFF. The DNA of the CDR3 is TGTGCCAGCGGATTACTGGGACAGAACACCGGGGAGCTGTTTTTT.

V is TRBV5-4 and J is TRBJ2-7; 8 positions match TRBD1. The CDR3 sequence is 14 residues long. Germline V gene sequence: CDR1 SGHNT, CDR2 YYREEE (reference sequence). V lost 4 bases to trimming and J lost 2 bases; unmatched junction nucleotides: 5. CDR3 protein: CASSAPRGPYEQYF. The CDR3 coding sequence is TGTGCCAGCAGCGCCCCCAGGGGGCCCTACGAGCAGTACTTC.

The CDR3 reads CASSFYGTGGDQPQHF. In DNA form, the CDR3 reads TGTGCCAGCAGCTTTTATGGGACAGGGGGCGATCAGCCCCAGCATTTT. This chain uses TRBV7-9 with TRBJ1-5; the match to TRBD1 covers 12 bases. Germline CDR1 reads SEHNR; CDR2 reads FQNEAQ (reference sequence). The CDR3 is 16 residues long. V lost 3 bases to trimming and J lost 5 bases; unmatched junction nucleotides: 5.

About this clone itself: The conserved phenylalanine or tryptophan is not found at the CDR3 terminus, so this likely reflects a read error. V gene TRBV2 combines with J gene TRBJ2-7; D is perhaps TRBD1 (5 bases). Germline lookup yields CDR1 SNHLY and CDR2 FYNNEI. The CDR3 loop spans 13 amino acids. Trimming shortened V by 10 bases and J by 3 bases, and 16 bases separated the two germline ends. CDR3 in amino acids: CAILRGLGYEQYC. DNA for the CDR3: TGTGCCATCCTTAGGGGCCTCGGCTACGAGCAGTACTGC.

This clone was recorded a few times. V and J are TRBV5-4 and TRBJ2-7; tentatively, D is TRBD2 (6 bases). The V and J ends lost 4 bases and 5 bases respectively, with 13 bases between them. The length of the CDR3 is 13 residues. The germline CDR1 and CDR2 sequences are SGHNT and YYREEE (reference sequence). The CDR3 coding sequence is TGTGCCAGCAGCCCGGGCACTAGCAACGAGCAGTACTTC. Its protein product is CASSPGTSNEQYF.

This chain uses TRBV7-2 with TRBJ2-4, with 7 bases lining up with TRBD1. Germline-derived CDR1 and CDR2 are SGHTA and FQGNSA. The CDR3 is 14 residues long. V lost 4 bases, J lost 3 bases, and 3 bases stayed unmatched. The CDR3 sequence is CASSWDSFKNIQYF. CDR3 bases: TGTGCCAGCAGCTGGGACAGTTTCAAAAACATTCAGTACTTC.

The V gene is TRBV12-5, the J gene TRBJ2-3; 8 nucleotides line up with TRBD1. The junction had 7 bases not matched to a gene; V was cut back by 6 bases and J by 5 bases. The CDR3 extends over 14 amino acids. From germline, CDR1 is LGHNT and CDR2 FRNRAP. Written as DNA, the CDR3 is TGTGCTAGTGGAATTGGACAGGGAGGAGATACGCAGTATTTT. Encoded protein: CASGIGQGGDTQYF.

This chain connects TRBV7-2 to TRBJ2-3; 11 nucleotides line up with TRBD2. The germline CDR1 and CDR2 sequences are SGHTA and FQGNSA. The V gene end was trimmed by 0 bases and the J gene end by 1 base; junction bases not matched to a gene: 0. This CDR3 has 16 residues. CDR3 sequence: CASSLALAGGTDTQYF. Here the CDR3 DNA reads TGTGCCAGCAGCTTAGCACTAGCGGGAGGCACAGATACGCAGTATTTT.

The chain is built from TRBV7-2 and TRBJ2-7; 11 nucleotides agree with TRBD2. The J segment lost 5 bases and the V segment lost 3 bases, leaving 6 bases of the junction unmatched. CDR3 length: 15 amino acids. Germline CDR1 is SGHTA and CDR2 is FQGNSA. The CDR3 bases are TGTGCCAGCAGCTTGGGACTAGCGGCTCGGAACGAGCAGTACTTC. It specifies CASSLGLAARNEQYF.

This clone occurred a few times. The CDR3 here is CASSLRGIVEQYF. In nucleotides, the CDR3 is TGTGCCAGCAGTTTAAGGGGTATTGTCGAGCAGTACTTC. The chain uses TRBV27 and TRBJ2-7, with a possible D match to TRBD1 (5 bases). The CDR3 covers 13 residues. Trimming took off 2 bases at V and 6 bases at J, with 11 bases between the two ends. Germline CDR1 is MNHEY and CDR2 is SMNVEV (reference sequence).

V gene TRBV30 combines with J gene TRBJ1-6; D uncertain. Germline V gene lookup returns CDR1 GTSNPN and CDR2 SVGIG (reference sequence). Trimming cost V 3 bases and J 2 bases, with 11 bases left between them. This CDR3 is 15 amino acids long. CDR3 sequence reads: CAWRREPTYNSPLHF. DNA of the CDR3: TGTGCCTGGAGGAGAGAGCCTACCTATAATTCACCCCTCCACTTT.

V is TRBV2 and J is TRBJ2-7, with 9 bases fitting TRBD2. V lost 3 bases and J lost 4; bases outside the gene matches: 7. Per germline, CDR1 SNHLY and CDR2 FYNNEI. The CDR3 consists of 15 residues. CDR3 sequence: CASSDPTSGHYEQYF. The CDR3 DNA is TGTGCCAGCAGTGACCCGACTAGCGGTCATTACGAGCAGTACTTC.

The chain carries TRBV7-2 and TRBJ2-6, with D maybe TRBD1 (8 bases). This CDR3 spans 16 amino acids. V lost 6 bases, J lost 6 bases, and 18 bases lay in between. Germline-derived CDR1 and CDR2 are SGHTA and FQGNSA. CDR3 nucleotide sequence: TGTGCCAGCAGAACCACAGGGGGGGCGGAGGCCAACGTCCTGACTTTC. Translated: CASRTTGGAEANVLTF.

V gene TRBV6-5 combines with J gene TRBJ1-5; D gene ambiguous. The CDR3 is made up of 16 amino acids. Germline CDR1 MNHEY, CDR2 SVGAGI. Trimming cost V 0 bases and J 2 bases, with 11 bases left between them. The CDR3 DNA reads TGTGCCAGCAGTTACTCGGGTTCCGGGGGCAATCAGCCCCAGCATTTT. It specifies CASSYSGSGGNQPQHF.

V gene TRBV7-2 combines with J gene TRBJ1-2, with 11 bases aligning to TRBD1. The CDR3 is 15 amino acids. CDR1 is SGHTA, CDR2 FQGNSA, per germline. Trimming took 3 bases from V and 4 from J; bases not matched to a gene: 4. The CDR3 region has the DNA TGTGCCAGCAGCTTGGGACAGGGGGTGGGCTATGGCTACACCTTC. Its translation: CASSLGQGVGYGYTF.

This clone was picked up a small number of times. CDR3 sequence reads: CASRTRDSPTYEQYF. Here the CDR3 DNA reads TGTGCCAGCAGAACCAGGGACAGCCCTACCTACGAGCAGTACTTC. The rearrangement uses TRBV27 and TRBJ2-7; 7 bases fit TRBD1. The CDR3 spans 15 residues. The germline CDR1 and CDR2 sequences are MNHEY and SMNVEV (reference sequence). The junction had 10 bases not matched to a gene; V was cut back by 6 bases and J by 2 bases.

V usage is TRBV6-5 and J usage is TRBJ1-1, with 8 bases fitting TRBD1. The CDR3 sequence is 14 residues long. The V segment lost 6 bases and the J segment 3 bases; nucleotides outside the gene matches: 6. Germline CDR1 reads MNHEY; CDR2 reads SVGAGI. CDR3 sequence (DNA): TGTGCCAGCAGACATTTGACAGGGGACACTGAAGCTTTCTTT. Its protein product is CASRHLTGDTEAFF.

V usage is TRBV7-2 and J usage is TRBJ2-7, with D possibly being TRBD1 (6 bases). Deletions cut 0 bases from V and 7 bases from J, with 10 bases between. This CDR3 spans 13 amino acids. Germline CDR1 and CDR2: SGHTA and FQGNSA. The CDR3 sequence: CASSLANRVEQYF. As DNA, the CDR3 is TGTGCCAGCAGCTTAGCGAACAGGGTGGAGCAGTACTTC. Filled out from reference TRBV7-2 and TRBJ2-7, the complete variable domain reads GAGVSQSPSNKVTEKGKDVELRCDPISGHTALYWYRQSLGQGLEFLIYFQGNSAPDKSGLPSDRFSAERTGGSVSTLTIQRTQQEDSAVYLCASSLANRVEQYFGPGTRLTVT.

The rearrangement uses TRBV7-3 and TRBJ2-3, with no clear D. Germline loops: CDR1 SGHTA, CDR2 FQGTGA. V dropped 1 base and J dropped 0 bases, with 8 bases sitting between them. This CDR3 spans 15 amino acids. The CDR3, as DNA: TGTGCCAGCAGCTTAATATCCGGGAGCACAGATACGCAGTATTTT. Residues: CASSLISGSTDTQYF.

This chain uses TRBV7-3 with TRBJ1-1; no firm D call. The CDR3 contains 15 residues. Trimming removed 2 bases from V and 5 bases from J, with 15 bases in between. CDR1 is SGHTA, CDR2 FQGTGA, per germline. CDR3 DNA sequence: TGTGCCAGCAGCTTACAGTATATAACGGGTACTGAAGCTTTCTTT. Residues: CASSLQYITGTEAFF.

This chain connects TRBV14 to TRBJ2-2, with D maybe TRBD2 (6 bases). Trimming left V 1 base short and J 6 bases short, with 15 bases between. Germline CDR1 and CDR2: SGHDN and FVKESK. The CDR3 has 16 amino acids. CDR3 sequence (DNA): TGTGCCAGCAGCCAAGGATCCACCCGGGGGTCCGGGGAGCTGTTTTTT. This encodes CASSQGSTRGSGELFF. The whole variable domain, remainder taken from reference TRBV14 and TRBJ2-2, is EAGVTQFPSHSVIEKGQTVTLRCDPISGHDNLYWYRRVMGKEIKFLLHFVKESKQDESGMPNNRFLAERTGGTYSTLKVQPAELEDSGVYFCASSQGSTRGSGELFFGEGSRLTVL.

The chain carries TRBV28 and TRBJ2-7; 8 nucleotides match TRBD2. V gave up 6 bases and J gave up 4 bases; unmatched junction bases: 23. This CDR3 region has 19 residues. Germline-derived CDR1 and CDR2 are MDHEN and SYDVKM. CDR3 residues: CASSLELAGDQPRGYEQYF. The CDR3 region has the DNA TGTGCCAGCAGCCTTGAGCTAGCGGGCGACCAGCCGCGGGGTTACGAGCAGTACTTC.